The next 21 T cell receptor beta chains were all read from a single sample in a study of CD8 T cells in Susac syndrome. cDNA came from about 0.5 to 1 ug RNA primed by random hexamers. Using its own MiXCR run on the immunoSEQ multiplex PCR reads, TCRdb lists one record per CDR3 protein. The sample has 70,000 or so distinct CDR3 sequences; 95% are singletons. The sequencing input was CD8+ T cells from PBMCs. The receptors originated from a human donor in good health.

The chain recombines TRBV5-6 with TRBJ2-2, with 8 nucleotides matching TRBD1. With V trimmed by 5 bases and J by 2 bases, 11 bases remained unmatched. This CDR3 comprises 17 residues. Per the germline V gene, CDR1 is SGHDT and CDR2 is YYEEEE. The CDR3 loop is CASRSRDRSRNTGELFF. The CDR3, as DNA: TGTGCCAGCAGGTCCCGGGACAGGAGTCGAAACACCGGGGAGCTGTTTTTT.

The count of this clonotype is one. The chain is built from TRBV7-9 and TRBJ2-3; TRBD1 agrees at 8 bases. V was pared by 5 bases and J by 10 bases, with 11 bases of the junction left unmatched. The germline V gene encodes CDR1 SEHNR and CDR2 FQNEAQ (reference sequence). The CDR3 is 14 residues long. The CDR3 DNA is TGTGCCAGCAGCCCAGCAGGGAACAGGGGGGCGCAGTATTTT. As protein: CASSPAGNRGAQYF.

The V gene is TRBV5-1, the J gene TRBJ2-7; D ambiguous. The CDR3 spans 15 residues. The germline V gene encodes CDR1 SGHRS and CDR2 YFSETQ. Trimming shortened V by 1 base and J by 3 bases, and 14 bases separated the two germline ends. The DNA of the CDR3 is TGCGCCAGCAGCTTGAGTAGCCAGAATAGCTACGAGCAGTACTTC. Translated: CASSLSSQNSYEQYF.

This chain joins TRBV28 and TRBJ2-5; 10 positions match TRBD2. The germline V gene encodes CDR1 MDHEN and CDR2 SYDVKM. The length of the CDR3 is 17 residues. V was pared by 4 bases and J by 2 bases, with 10 bases of the junction left unmatched. DNA of the CDR3: TGTGCCAGCAGTTCGTATTATCTAGCGGGGGAGCAAGAGACCCAGTACTTC. Amino acids: CASSSYYLAGEQETQYF.

V gene TRBV28 combines with J gene TRBJ2-6; possible D gene TRBD2, 6 bases. V lost 5 bases to trimming and J lost 0 bases, with 14 bases between them. The CDR3 extends over 17 amino acids. Germline values: CDR1 MDHEN, CDR2 SYDVKM. CDR3 residues: CASSPRDRSSGANVLTF. Here the CDR3 DNA reads TGTGCCAGCAGTCCGCGGGACCGGAGCTCTGGGGCCAACGTCCTGACTTTC.

J is TRBJ2-1 and V is TRBV29-1, with D unresolved. The CDR3 is made up of 15 amino acids. CDR1 and CDR2 from the germline V gene are SQVTM and ANQGSEA. Trimming left V 3 bases short and J 1 base short, with 13 bases between. The CDR3 DNA is TGCAGCGTTGAGGATCGGGCTAGTTCCTACAATGAGCAGTTCTTC. This gives the protein CSVEDRASSYNEQFF.

V usage is TRBV7-8 and J usage is TRBJ2-3; unclear D gene. Germline V CDR1 and CDR2: SGHVS, FQNEAQ. CDR3 length: 13 residues. The V end lost 6 bases, the J end lost 5 bases, and 12 bases lay between the germline ends. CDR3 in DNA: TGTGCCAGCAGTCACTTAGGGTTAGATACGCAGTATTTT. It specifies CASSHLGLDTQYF.

The chain recombines TRBV29-1 with TRBJ1-5; possibly TRBD1 for D (6 bases). Trimming took off 6 bases at V and 5 bases at J, with 14 bases between the two ends. The CDR3 spans 13 residues. Germline V gene data show CDR1 as SQVTM and CDR2 as ANQGSEA. CDR3 DNA: TGCAGCGTCCAGGCAGGGGATTATCAGCCCCAGCATTTT. Translating it yields CSVQAGDYQPQHF.

The genes are TRBV9 and TRBJ2-5; TRBD2 is a possible D gene (6 bases). Deletions cut 4 bases from V and 9 bases from J, with 19 bases between. The CDR3 is made up of 14 amino acids. CDR1 is SGDLS, CDR2 YYNGEE, per germline. CDR3 nucleotides: TGTGCCAGCAGCCCACGGGACTGGGAATTGGCCCAGTACTTC. The encoded protein is CASSPRDWELAQYF.

This clonotype was observed once. The chain couples TRBV21-1 to TRBJ2-7; the table's D call of TRBD1 was not tested on the DNA. TRBV21-1 is deemed a pseudogene. CDR3 length equals 13 residues. CDR3 protein: CASARGDFNEQYF. For the CDR3, the DNA is TGTGCCAGCGCCAGGGGTGACTTCAACGAGCAGTACTTC.

This chain joins TRBV27 and TRBJ1-2; TRBD1 is a possible D gene (5 bases). This CDR3 region has 14 residues. CDR1 and CDR2 from the germline V gene are MNHEY and SMNVEV (reference sequence). Trimming took off 7 bases at V and 7 bases at J, with 19 bases between the two ends. The CDR3 nucleotides read TGTGCCAGCACCGAATTACCAGGGAGGGGTGGCTACACCTTC. Its protein is CASTELPGRGGYTF.

The genes are TRBV7-9 and TRBJ2-7, with a weak D call TRBD1 (6 bases). V lost 1 base and J lost 5, with 9 bases in between. Germline-derived CDR1 and CDR2 are SEHNR and FQNEAQ (reference sequence). CDR3 length: 13 residues. For the CDR3, the DNA is TGTGCCAGCAGCTTAGACAGGGACAACGAGCAGTACTTC. Protein sequence: CASSLDRDNEQYF.

The J gene is TRBJ1-5, the V gene TRBV3-1; a possible D gene is TRBD1 (6 bases). CDR3 length equals 15 residues. The V gene's germline CDR1 is LGHDT and CDR2 YNNKEL (reference sequence). With 4 bases removed from V and 5 bases from J, the gap between germline ends came to 15 bases. The CDR3 sequence is CASSLTGGGHQPQHF. The CDR3 DNA reads TGTGCCAGCAGCCTGACGGGAGGGGGTCATCAGCCCCAGCATTTT.

The V and J genes are TRBV5-4 and TRBJ2-1, with D possibly being TRBD2 (5 bases). Germline values: CDR1 SGHNT, CDR2 YYREEE (reference sequence). CDR3 length equals 13 residues. Trimming stripped 0 bases from V and 8 bases from J, with 9 bases between. CDR3 sequence (DNA): TGTGCCAGCAGCTTGGTTTCCGGGGATGAGCAGTTCTTC. This encodes CASSLVSGDEQFF.

In its sample, this clonotype was seen a few times. This chain links TRBV5-6 with TRBJ2-3; possibly TRBD1 for D (5 bases). Germline assignment: CDR1 SGHDT and CDR2 YYEEEE. With 1 base removed from V and 5 bases from J, the gap between germline ends came to 8 bases. The CDR3 extends over 13 amino acids. CDR3 coding DNA: TGTGCCAGCAGCTTGAGGGGTTTAGATACGCAGTATTTT. Its protein is CASSLRGLDTQYF.

This chain links TRBV3-1 with TRBJ2-5; tentatively, D is TRBD1 (5 bases). The V end was cut by 4 bases, the J end by 4 bases, with 16 bases between. CDR1 and CDR2 from the germline V gene are LGHDT and YNNKEL (reference sequence). CDR3 length: 15 amino acids. CDR3 DNA: TGTGCCAGCAGCCCCGATACCGGACACGGAGAGACCCAGTACTTC. Residues: CASSPDTGHGETQYF.

The chain links TRBV27 to TRBJ2-3; D possibly corresponds to TRBD2 (5 bases). Germline CDR1 MNHEY, CDR2 SMNVEV (reference sequence). Trimming removed 5 bases at V and 4 bases at J, with 19 bases between. This CDR3 contains 16 residues. The CDR3: CASSPVGAPLSDTQYF. CDR3 DNA sequence: TGTGCCAGCAGTCCCGTGGGAGCACCGCTCTCAGATACGCAGTATTTT.

In its sample, this clonotype was seen a few times. The J gene is TRBJ2-3, the V gene TRBV4-1; D unresolved. The CDR3 runs 14 residues. The germline CDR1 and CDR2 sequences are MGHRA and YSYEKL. Trimming shortened V by 0 bases and J by 2 bases, and 6 bases separated the two germline ends. The CDR3 spells CASSQEEYTDTQYF. CDR3 in DNA: TGCGCCAGCAGCCAAGAGGAATACACAGATACGCAGTATTTT.

The CDR3 loop reads CASRTPLAGGSDTQYF. The CDR3 DNA reads TGTGCCAGCAGGACACCACTAGCGGGGGGTAGCGATACGCAGTATTTT. This chain connects TRBV5-6 to TRBJ2-3; 12 positions match TRBD2. Germline CDR1 and CDR2: SGHDT and YYEEEE. The junction had 10 bases not matched to a gene; V was cut back by 5 bases and J by 6 bases. CDR3 length equals 16 residues.

The chain is built from TRBV19 and TRBJ2-4, with 10 bases lining up with TRBD1. The CDR3 loop spans 16 amino acids. Germline values: CDR1 LNHDA, CDR2 SQIVND (reference sequence). The V gene end was trimmed by 6 bases and the J gene end by 4 bases; junction bases not matched to a gene: 9. CDR3 in amino acids: CASRKDRGVKKNIQYF. In DNA form, the CDR3 reads TGTGCCAGTAGGAAGGACAGGGGGGTGAAGAAAAACATTCAGTACTTC. The whole variable domain, remainder taken from reference TRBV19 and TRBJ2-4, is DGGITQSPKYLFRKEGQNVTLSCEQNLNHDAMYWYRQDPGQGLRLIYYSQIVNDFQKGDIAEGYSVSREKKESFPLTVTSAQKNPTAFYLCASRKDRGVKKNIQYFGAGTRLSVL.

The J gene is TRBJ1-1, the V gene TRBV9, with 7 nucleotides matching TRBD1. V lost 4 bases, J lost 1 base, and 7 bases stayed unmatched. CDR3 length: 15 amino acids. CDR1 is SGDLS and CDR2 is YYNGEE in the germline V gene. The CDR3 coding sequence is TGTGCCAGCAGCCGTCACCGGACAGGGAACACTGAAGCTTTCTTT. Its translation is CASSRHRTGNTEAFF.